This entry describes one T cell receptor (beta chain). The data derive from a study of T cell responses to AZD1222 COVID-19 vaccine. Germline V CDR1 and CDR2: SGHNT, YENEEA. Trimming took 4 bases from V and 3 from J, leaving 13 bases between them. The length of the CDR3 is 15 residues. The data were produced by immunoSEQ multiplex PCR, yet TCRdb's version contains in-frame clones alone and is incomplete. The sample holds some 120,000 clones, about nine tenths seen once. The chain is built from TRBV11-3 and TRBJ1-5, with a weak D call TRBD1 (5 bases). The clonotype originates from an adult in good health. The input for sequencing was peripheral blood, taken on day 0 of AZD1222 vaccination. The CDR3 DNA follows: TGTGCCAGCAGCTCCCGGGGACGGATCAATCAGCCCCAGCATTTT. Its protein product is CASSSRGRINQPQHF.